This T cell receptor beta chain was sequenced in a study of blood T cell repertoires in COVID-19. Turning to the study itself: Sources were T cells, B-cell-depleted T cells, or PBMCs; the material itself was cDNA or gDNA.

The CDR3 is made up of 15 amino acids. Germline V gene lookup returns CDR1 MNHEY and CDR2 SVGAGI. V dropped 5 bases and J dropped 2; count of bases not matched to a gene: 7. Source study methods: It was from reference gene primer amplification that nucleated cell counts were estimated. Generated by immunoSEQ multiplex PCR, the TCRdb table keeps only in-frame clones and is missing some. The V and J calls and clone size come from that table; D and trimming were worked out from the DNA. The sample holds about 97,000 clones; about 90% are singletons and the top ten take roughly 2%. The sequencing sample was made of peripheral blood. The sequence was obtained from a man in his fifties or sixties with active COVID-19. This chain uses TRBV6-5 with TRBJ2-7; 9 nucleotides agree with TRBD1. The CDR3 protein is CASSKPGQGTYEQYF. The CDR3 DNA reads as TGTGCCAGCAGTAAACCGGGACAGGGAACCTACGAGCAGTACTTC.